This entry concerns a single T cell receptor beta chain. The data were produced by immunoSEQ multiplex PCR, yet TCRdb's version contains in-frame clones alone and is incomplete. Among about 55,000 clones, about 90% were seen once, and the ten largest hold approximately 16%. The source of the sample is a study of Tregs in tolerant kidney transplant recipients. The nonmyeloablative bone marrow transplants came from related graft donors, with transient mixed chimerism. The source of this sequence is a human patient who received a combined kidney and bone marrow transplant. Part of the T cell pool may stem from the graft donor. The sample consisted of CD8+ T cells from blood (PBMCs), taken 24 months after the transplant.

This CDR3 reads CASSGSGYTDTQYF. The CDR3 coding sequence is TGTGCCAGCAGCGGTAGCGGATACACAGATACGCAGTATTTT. The chain combines TRBV7-3 with TRBJ2-3; a possible D gene is TRBD2 (6 bases). This CDR3 has 14 residues. Looked up from germline, CDR1 is SGHTA and CDR2 is FQGTGA. Between the trimmed V and J ends, which lost 5 bases and 2 bases, there was a span of 11 bases.